The 17 T cell receptor beta chains listed next were all sequenced from one sample in a study of blood T cell repertoires in COVID-19. The repertoire was sequenced with immunoSEQ multiplex PCR; TCRdb's copy has only in-frame clones and lacks some. The sample lists 75,000 to 100,000 clones, roughly 86% occurring once. Sequencing was carried out using peripheral blood. The receptor source for this set is a man aged 50-59 years with active or convalescent COVID-19.

The rearrangement joins TRBV5-1 to TRBJ2-4; D possibly corresponds to TRBD1 (7 bases). The CDR3 runs 15 residues. Per germline, CDR1 SGHRS and CDR2 YFSETQ. Trimming cost V 0 bases and J 5 bases, with 12 bases left between them. The CDR3 spells CASSLGPGGQNIQYF. The CDR3 DNA reads as TGCGCCAGCAGCTTGGGTCCAGGGGGGCAAAACATTCAGTACTTC.

The CDR3 region is CASSQSAGGETQYF. In DNA, the CDR3 is TGTGCCAGCAGCCAATCAGCGGGGGGGGAGACCCAGTACTTC. V is TRBV3-1 (or the pseudogene TRBV3-2) and J is TRBJ2-5, with 10 bases lining up with TRBD2. After removal of 2 bases from V and 5 bases from J, the junction contained 2 bases not matched to a gene. CDR3 length: 14 residues. Germline lookup yields CDR1 LGHDT and CDR2 YNNKEL (reference sequence).

The CDR3 nucleotides are TGTGCCTGGAGTCCGGCGGAGGACGGGGAGCTGTTTTTT. It translates to CAWSPAEDGELFF. The genes are TRBV30 and TRBJ2-2, with a weak D call TRBD2 (5 bases). This CDR3 region has 13 residues. V was clipped by 2 bases and J by 7 bases, with 11 bases between them. Per germline, CDR1 GTSNPN and CDR2 SVGIG (reference sequence). Full variable domain (rest looked up from reference TRBV30 and TRBJ2-2): SQTIHQWPATLVQPVGSPLSLECTVEGTSNPNLYWYRQAAGRGLQLLFYSVGIGQISSEVPQNLSASRPQDRQFILSSKKLLLSDSGFYLCAWSPAEDGELFFGEGSRLTVL.

The chain has TRBV7-9 and TRBJ2-7; 9 nucleotides agree with TRBD2. V gave up 0 bases and J gave up 4 bases; unmatched junction bases: 4. The germline CDR1 and CDR2 sequences are SEHNR and FQNEAQ (reference sequence). The CDR3 sequence is 15 residues long. The CDR3 region is CASSLAASGVYEQYF. In DNA form, the CDR3 reads TGTGCCAGCAGCTTAGCGGCTAGCGGGGTGTACGAGCAGTACTTC.

The chain couples TRBV6-1 to TRBJ1-5; the match to TRBD1 covers 7 bases. The germline gives CDR1 MNHNS, CDR2 SASEGT. This CDR3 region has 16 residues. V gave up 4 bases and J gave up 5 bases; unmatched junction bases: 11. CDR3 in amino acids: CASSVQEGGADQPQHF. The CDR3 DNA reads as TGTGCCAGCAGTGTCCAGGAAGGGGGCGCGGATCAGCCCCAGCATTTT.

In this sample, this clone turned up a few times. This chain connects TRBV7-9 to TRBJ2-1; no firm D call. V lost 1 base and J 4 bases, leaving 8 bases between the germline ends. The CDR3 runs to 14 residues. CDR1 and CDR2 from the germline V gene are SEHNR and FQNEAQ (reference sequence). The CDR3 is CASSLGGGYNEQFF. CDR3 nucleotide sequence: TGTGCCAGCAGCTTAGGTGGCGGATACAATGAGCAGTTCTTC.

This chain links TRBV28 with TRBJ2-3, with TRBD2 matching 7 bases. The V segment lost 11 bases and the J segment 2 bases; nucleotides outside the gene matches: 4. Germline V gene sequence: CDR1 MDHEN, CDR2 SYDVKM. The CDR3 is 12 amino acids. DNA for the CDR3: TGTGCCCTGGGGGGGAACACAGATACGCAGTATTTT. Translation gives CALGGNTDTQYF.

In DNA form, the CDR3 reads TGTGCCAGCAGAAGGACAGGGGGCGCGGGCAATCAGCCCCAGCATTTT. Protein product: CASRRTGGAGNQPQHF. The V call is TRBV2, the J call TRBJ1-5; 11 bases fit TRBD1. V lost 6 bases to trimming and J lost 2 bases; unmatched junction nucleotides: 6. The length of the CDR3 is 16 residues. The germline V gene has CDR1 SNHLY and CDR2 FYNNEI.

The chain is built from TRBV10-3 and TRBJ2-5; perhaps TRBD2 as D (5 bases). The CDR3 spans 12 residues. Germline CDR1 ENHRY, CDR2 SYGVKD. Trimming stripped 4 bases from V and 11 bases from J, with 14 bases between. The DNA of the CDR3 is TGTGCCATCAGTGTACTGGGAGAGGTGCAGTACTTC. Protein: CAISVLGEVQYF.

Only one count was recorded for this clone. The genes are TRBV21-1 and TRBJ1-4; the table's D call, TRBD1, was not checked against the DNA. TRBV21-1 is designated a pseudogene. There are 17 residues in the CDR3. The CDR3 nucleotides read TGTGCCAGCAGCATCGCCTCACAGGGCCAAACTAATGAAAAACTGTTTTTT. Translated, it gives CASSIASQGQTNEKLFF.

This chain uses TRBV7-8 with TRBJ1-2; 8 bases are shared with TRBD1. The J segment lost 4 bases and the V segment lost 5 bases, leaving 12 bases of the junction unmatched. In germline, CDR1 is SGHVS, CDR2 FQNEAQ. This CDR3 has 16 residues. CDR3 sequence reads: CASSPGQGWGGYGYTF. CDR3 bases: TGTGCCAGCAGCCCAGGACAGGGATGGGGTGGCTATGGCTACACCTTC.

This clone was seen a handful of times. This chain links TRBV2 with TRBJ1-6; perhaps TRBD1 as D (5 bases). Looked up from germline, CDR1 is SNHLY and CDR2 is FYNNEI. Trimming took off 2 bases at V and 2 bases at J, with 7 bases between the two ends. This CDR3 spans 15 amino acids. The CDR3 nucleotides read TGTGCCAGCAGTGAATCCAGGGCCTATAATTCACCCCTCCACTTT. As protein: CASSESRAYNSPLHF. The variable domain in full, completed from reference TRBV2 and TRBJ1-6, reads EPEVTQTPSHQVTQMGQEVILRCVPISNHLYFYWYRQILGQKVEFLVSFYNNEISEKSEIFDDQFSVERPDGSNFTLKIRSTKLEDSAMYFCASSESRAYNSPLHFGNGTRLTVT.

This clone was picked up one time. The gene calls are TRBV7-9 and TRBJ2-5; TRBD1 matches at 8 bases. Germline V gives CDR1 SEHNR, CDR2 FQNEAQ (reference sequence). V lost 0 bases to trimming and J lost 5 bases; unmatched junction nucleotides: 2. The CDR3 totals 14 residues. This chain's CDR3 is CASSLATGGETQYF. The CDR3 DNA follows: TGTGCCAGCAGCTTAGCCACAGGGGGGGAGACCCAGTACTTC.

The chain couples TRBV2 to TRBJ2-1, with 7 bases that match TRBD1. Germline V CDR1 and CDR2: SNHLY, FYNNEI. Trimming took 7 bases from V and 3 from J; bases not matched to a gene: 6. The CDR3 contains 14 residues. In nucleotides, the CDR3 is TGTGCCAGCATGTCCGGGACAGTCTACAATGAGCAGTTCTTC. Amino acids: CASMSGTVYNEQFF.

This rearrangement joins TRBV6-5 to TRBJ1-2; 7 nucleotides match TRBD1. The germline gives CDR1 MNHEY, CDR2 SVGAGI. V dropped 6 bases and J dropped 4; count of bases not matched to a gene: 8. The length of the CDR3 is 14 residues. CDR3 in amino acids: CASSLQQGSYGYTF. The CDR3 bases are TGTGCCAGCAGCCTTCAACAGGGGTCCTATGGCTACACCTTC.

The J gene is TRBJ1-4, the V gene TRBV11-2; a possible D gene is TRBD1 (6 bases). The germline V gene has CDR1 SGHAT and CDR2 FQNNGV. Trimming stripped 1 base from V and 4 bases from J, with 7 bases between. CDR3 size: 14 residues. CDR3 sequence reads: CASSLGGLNEKLFF. The CDR3 DNA sequence: TGTGCCAGCAGCTTAGGGGGGCTTAATGAAAAACTGTTTTTT.

The rearrangement links TRBV7-2 to TRBJ2-2, with TRBD1 matching 9 bases. The CDR3 has 14 residues. Germline assignment: CDR1 SGHTA and CDR2 FQGNSA. The trim removed 6 bases at V and 7 bases at J, leaving 6 bases unmatched. The CDR3 DNA reads TGTGCCAGCAGACAGGGGGCGCCGGGCGGGGAGCTGTTTTTT. This encodes CASRQGAPGGELFF.